The 27 T cell receptor beta chains given below trace back to one sample, sequenced in a study of cytomegalovirus exposure and HLA in healthy donors. Profiled with immunoSEQ multiplex PCR; TCRdb holds only in-frame clones, not every one. The repertoire holds tens of thousands of clones, 85% to 95% seen once, with over 0.65% in the top ten. Source material: PBMCs. Receptors were obtained from a man between 18 and 29 years old in good health and CMV-seronegative.

The rearrangement joins TRBV30 to TRBJ1-3; D is possibly TRBD1 (6 bases). V was cut by 8 bases and J by 0 bases, with 14 bases left in between. The CDR3 has 14 amino acids. Germline values: CDR1 GTSNPN, CDR2 SVGIG (reference sequence). Here the CDR3 reads CAGHRDHSGNTIYF. The CDR3 DNA reads TGTGCCGGTCACAGGGACCACTCTGGAAACACCATATATTTT.

This clone was observed a handful of times. The V gene is TRBV4-3, the J gene TRBJ2-6, with unresolved D. Germline V CDR1 and CDR2: LGHNA, YSLEER. The CDR3 contains 16 residues. The V end lost 0 bases, the J end lost 0 bases, and 6 bases lay between the germline ends. CDR3 DNA sequence: TGCGCCAGCAGCCAAGATTCGAGCTCTGGGGCCAACGTCCTGACTTTC. This gives the protein CASSQDSSSGANVLTF.

The chain recombines TRBV10-2 with TRBJ1-1; 8 nucleotides agree with TRBD1. CDR1 and CDR2 from the germline V gene are WSHSY and SAAADI. V trimming: 3 bases; J trimming: 3 bases; junction bases outside the gene matches: 6. CDR3 length: 15 amino acids. As DNA, the CDR3 is TGCGCCAGCAGTGATGGCAGGGGGCCGGACACTGAAGCTTTCTTT. Translating gives CASSDGRGPDTEAFF.

The V gene is TRBV30, the J gene TRBJ2-3, with 9 bases lining up with TRBD2. The CDR3 is made up of 15 amino acids. J gave up 4 bases and V 3 bases, and 8 bases lay outside the gene matches. CDR1 and CDR2 from the germline V gene are GTSNPN and SVGIG (reference sequence). In DNA, the CDR3 is TGTGCCTGGAGGGGGGCTAGCGGGGAGGCAGATACGCAGTATTTT. This sequence encodes CAWRGASGEADTQYF.

The rearrangement uses TRBV19 and TRBJ1-5, with 8 positions matching TRBD1. This CDR3 spans 14 amino acids. After removal of 6 bases from V and 5 bases from J, the junction contained 6 bases not matched to a gene. The germline gives CDR1 LNHDA, CDR2 SQIVND (reference sequence). DNA for the CDR3: TGTGCCAGTAGGGGGACAGGCGGCTATCAGCCCCAGCATTTT. It codes for CASRGTGGYQPQHF.

The chain couples TRBV7-8 to TRBJ2-7; D unresolved. The germline CDR1 and CDR2 sequences are SGHVS and FQNEAQ. V lost 5 bases and J lost 0, with 17 bases in between. The CDR3 length is 16 residues. CDR3 DNA sequence: TGTGCCAGCAGCCCCCGTACGAGAATACTCTCCTACGAGCAGTACTTC. Its translation: CASSPRTRILSYEQYF.

A single count supports this clone. This chain links TRBV5-4 with TRBJ2-5; TRBD1 might be the D (6 bases). V lost 1 base, J lost 5 bases, and 12 bases lay in between. CDR3 length equals 14 residues. Germline V lookup: CDR1 SGHNT, CDR2 YYREEE (reference sequence). The CDR3 DNA reads TGTGCCAGCAGCTTGCCAGGGGTGGGGGAGACCCAGTACTTC. Protein: CASSLPGVGETQYF. The full variable domain, rest sourced from reference TRBV5-4 and TRBJ2-5, is ETGVTQSPTHLIKTRGQQVTLRCSSQSGHNTVSWYQQALGQGPQFIFQYYREEENGRGNFPPRFSGLQFPNYSSELNVNALELDDSALYLCASSLPGVGETQYFGPGTRLLVL.

Note on this clone: Compared with germline, one end of the junction differs, possibly owing to a read error. The chain couples TRBV6-1 to TRBJ1-2; 7 bases match TRBD1. The CDR3 runs to 16 residues. CDR1 MNHNS and CDR2 SASEGT come from the germline V gene. CDR3 sequence (DNA): TGTGCCAGCAGTGAAGCAAGACAGGGACCCGCGAAAGACTCATTTTTC. Amino acid sequence: CASSEARQGPAKDSFF.

This rearrangement joins TRBV2 to TRBJ1-2; 12 bases line up with TRBD1. Per germline, CDR1 SNHLY and CDR2 FYNNEI. CDR3 length equals 17 residues. V lost 2 bases and J lost 4; bases outside the gene matches: 8. In DNA form, the CDR3 reads TGTGCCAGCAGTGAACAATTCGGGACAGGGGGCAGCTATGGCTACACCTTC. It yields the protein CASSEQFGTGGSYGYTF.

V and J are TRBV2 and TRBJ1-1; D gene uncertain. The length of the CDR3 is 15 residues. The germline gives CDR1 SNHLY, CDR2 FYNNEI. Deletions cut 6 bases from V and 0 bases from J, with 14 bases between. The CDR3 bases are TGTGCCAGCAGGTTCGCAGCGCAGATGAACACTGAAGCTTTCTTT. This translates into CASRFAAQMNTEAFF. The full variable domain, its missing parts supplied by reference TRBV2 and TRBJ1-1, is EPEVTQTPSHQVTQMGQEVILRCVPISNHLYFYWYRQILGQKVEFLVSFYNNEISEKSEIFDDQFSVERPDGSNFTLKIRSTKLEDSAMYFCASRFAAQMNTEAFFGQGTRLTVV.

About this clone itself: A read error may account for a junction end that differs from germline. The chain carries TRBV7-9 and TRBJ2-1; D remains ambiguous. The CDR3 is 13 residues long. Per germline, CDR1 SEHNR and CDR2 FQNEAQ (reference sequence). CDR3 residues: CTAARSSYNEQFF. The CDR3 nucleotides are TGCACAGCTGCTCGAAGCTCCTACAATGAGCAGTTCTTC. The variable domain in full, with the rest retrieved from reference TRBV7-9 and TRBJ2-1, is DTGVSQNPRHKITKRGQNVTFRCDPISEHNRLYWYRQTLGQGPEFLTYFQNEAQLEKSRLLSDRFSAERPKGSFSTLEIQRTEQGDSAMYLCTAARSSYNEQFFGPGTRLTVL.

The rearrangement joins TRBV28 to TRBJ1-6; no clear D. This CDR3 spans 12 amino acids. With 2 bases removed from V and 9 bases from J, the gap between germline ends came to 5 bases. The V gene's germline CDR1 is MDHEN and CDR2 SYDVKM. Here the CDR3 reads CASSLLGSPLHF. In DNA, the CDR3 is TGTGCCAGCAGTTTACTCGGTTCACCCCTCCACTTT.

This rearrangement joins TRBV19 to TRBJ2-2, with D possibly matching TRBD1 (6 bases). Germline CDR1 reads LNHDA; CDR2 reads SQIVND (reference sequence). The CDR3 is 14 amino acids. Trimming removed 7 bases at V and 6 bases at J, with 15 bases between. CDR3 protein: CASTQIQGSGELFF. CDR3 nucleotides: TGTGCCAGTACCCAGATCCAGGGGTCCGGGGAGCTGTTTTTT. Based on the CDR3 plus reference TRBV19 and TRBJ2-2, the full variable domain is DGGITQSPKYLFRKEGQNVTLSCEQNLNHDAMYWYRQDPGQGLRLIYYSQIVNDFQKGDIAEGYSVSREKKESFPLTVTSAQKNPTAFYLCASTQIQGSGELFFGEGSRLTVL.

The genes are TRBV7-2 and TRBJ1-1; D is uncertain. The CDR3 contains 13 residues. The V end was cut by 0 bases, the J end by 6 bases, with 8 bases between. The germline V gene encodes CDR1 SGHTA and CDR2 FQGNSA. As DNA, the CDR3 is TGTGCCAGCAGCTTAGCCAAGAGTCCTGAAGCTTTCTTT. Translating it yields CASSLAKSPEAFF.

The chain joins TRBV10-3 to TRBJ1-1, with D possibly TRBD1 on 6 matching bases. Looked up from germline, CDR1 is ENHRY and CDR2 is SYGVKD. This CDR3 comprises 14 residues. The V gene lost 3 bases and the J gene lost 5 bases, with 13 bases spanning the gap. CDR3 nucleotide sequence: TGTGCCATCAGTGACAACCAAAGGGGGACTGAAGCTTTCTTT. Translating it yields CAISDNQRGTEAFF.

The V and J genes are TRBV7-9 and TRBJ2-3; TRBD2 aligns across 7 bases. Trimming at V came to 1 base and at J to 5 bases, leaving 9 bases not matched to a gene. Per germline, CDR1 SEHNR and CDR2 FQNEAQ (reference sequence). The length of the CDR3 is 16 residues. CDR3 bases: TGTGCCAGCAGCTTAGGGGCTAGCGGAGGGGTAGATACGCAGTATTTT. Amino acid sequence: CASSLGASGGVDTQYF.

The gene calls are TRBV27 and TRBJ2-3; the match to TRBD2 covers 12 bases. V dropped 5 bases and J dropped 0; count of bases not matched to a gene: 3. Per the germline V gene, CDR1 is MNHEY and CDR2 is SMNVEV (reference sequence). The CDR3 spans 16 residues. CDR3 amino acids: CASSLGTSGSTDTQYF. The DNA of the CDR3 is TGTGCCAGCAGTCTCGGGACTAGCGGGAGCACAGATACGCAGTATTTT.

The genes are TRBV27 and TRBJ2-7; D gene uncertain. Trimming took off 5 bases at V and 2 bases at J, with 16 bases between the two ends. Germline V lookup: CDR1 MNHEY, CDR2 SMNVEV (reference sequence). The length of the CDR3 is 15 residues. The CDR3 sequence: CASSRTPLVPYEQYF. The CDR3, as DNA: TGTGCCAGCAGTCGCACTCCCCTCGTCCCCTACGAGCAGTACTTC.

This chain uses TRBV29-1 with TRBJ1-1; perhaps TRBD1 as D (6 bases). The CDR3 has 17 amino acids. V was trimmed by 4 bases and J by 2 bases, leaving 23 bases between them. Germline V gene lookup returns CDR1 SQVTM and CDR2 ANQGSEA. CDR3 sequence reads: CSVGGRGTTAANTEAFF. The DNA of the CDR3 is TGCAGCGTTGGGGGTCGTGGGACAACCGCAGCTAACACTGAAGCTTTCTTT.

The chain links TRBV7-9 to TRBJ2-2, with TRBD2 matching 9 bases. The CDR3 is 15 amino acids. Germline V gene data show CDR1 as SEHNR and CDR2 as FQNEAQ (reference sequence). Trimming at V came to 3 bases and at J to 7 bases, leaving 6 bases not matched to a gene. CDR3 residues: CASSFGGRAGGELFF. The DNA for the CDR3 is TGTGCCAGCAGCTTCGGCGGGAGGGCCGGCGGGGAGCTGTTTTTT.

The rearrangement joins TRBV10-2 to TRBJ2-1, with 9 nucleotides matching TRBD1. CDR3 length equals 15 residues. After removal of 10 bases from V and 12 bases from J, the junction contained 19 bases not matched to a gene. Germline values: CDR1 WSHSY, CDR2 SAAADI. CDR3 in DNA: TGCGCCACCGACTCCACGGGACAGGGAAATATGGGGCAGTTCTTC. Translation gives CATDSTGQGNMGQFF.

This clone occurred once. The chain links TRBV9 to TRBJ1-3, with 8 bases identical to TRBD1. J lost 2 bases, V lost 3 bases, and 1 base had no gene match. The CDR3 loop spans 14 amino acids. Germline CDR1 and CDR2: SGDLS and YYNGEE. CDR3 sequence reads: CASSGDRTGNTIYF. For the CDR3, the DNA is TGTGCCAGCAGCGGGGACAGGACTGGAAACACCATATATTTT.

Ten or more counts support this clone. The chain uses TRBV5-1 and TRBJ2-7; no clear D gene. Trimming pared 3 bases from V and 4 bases from J, leaving 5 bases between. This CDR3 contains 11 residues. Germline CDR1 SGHRS, CDR2 YFSETQ. CDR3 nucleotides: TGCGCCAGCAGCTCGGTATACGAGCAGTACTTC. It is translated as CASSSVYEQYF.

This chain links TRBV27 with TRBJ2-7, with D unresolved. Trimming took off 2 bases at V and 0 bases at J, with 8 bases between the two ends. The CDR3 covers 14 residues. Germline V gene data show CDR1 as MNHEY and CDR2 as SMNVEV (reference sequence). In nucleotides, the CDR3 is TGTGCCAGCAGTTTACGTCCGGGCTCCTACGAGCAGTACTTC. It encodes CASSLRPGSYEQYF.

This chain links TRBV27 with TRBJ2-1, with 14 bases that match TRBD2. V lost 4 bases, J lost 8 bases, and 7 bases stayed unmatched. This CDR3 has 16 amino acids. Germline values: CDR1 MNHEY, CDR2 SMNVEV (reference sequence). The CDR3: CASSSWGLAGADEQFF. In DNA form, the CDR3 reads TGTGCCAGCAGTTCCTGGGGACTAGCGGGAGCCGATGAGCAGTTCTTC.

This clone was found once. V and J are TRBV13 and TRBJ2-1; 12 bases are a match to TRBD2. Germline CDR1 is PRHDT and CDR2 is FYEKMQ (reference sequence). Germline trimming cut 3 bases from V and 7 bases from J; bases unmatched to any gene: 7. The length of the CDR3 is 16 residues. The CDR3 sequence is CASSLLGLAGGNEQFF. DNA for the CDR3: TGTGCCAGCAGCTTGCTGGGGCTAGCGGGAGGGAATGAGCAGTTCTTC.

The rearrangement joins TRBV6-5 to TRBJ2-5; the D is unclear. The V end lost 5 bases, the J end lost 2 bases, and 9 bases lay between the germline ends. Germline V lookup: CDR1 MNHEY, CDR2 SVGAGI. CDR3 length equals 13 residues. The CDR3 is CASSRGMQETQYF. The CDR3 bases are TGTGCCAGCAGTCGCGGAATGCAAGAGACCCAGTACTTC.